These T cell receptor beta chains were read from a single sample in a study of OX40 agonist ivuxolimab in advanced cancers. Profiling relied on immunoSEQ multiplex PCR, and the TCRdb table lists in-frame clones only, not all of them. The sample records roughly 120,000 clones, over 75% being singletons. The sequencing here drew on CD4+ or CD8+ T cells sorted from blood, taken in a trial of the OX40 agonist ivuxolimab. Receptors were obtained from an adult with an advanced solid tumor such as melanoma, head and neck, liver or kidney cancer. Both conserved end residues are part of each CDR3. D genes are given only for firm matches. Clone size is stated in some rows and not others, as once, few, many or a class when expanded.

length	size	V	J	D	DNA	CDR3
14	-	TRBV6-6	TRBJ1-1	TRBD1	TGTGCCAGCAGATCCTTGACAGGGTACACTGAAGCTTTCTTT	CASRSLTGYTEAFF
14	-	TRBV19	TRBJ1-1	-	TGTGCCAGTAGTATAGTCCCGTGGAGGGGCGAAGCTTTCTTT	CASSIVPWRGEAFF
15	-	TRBV27	TRBJ1-1	-	TGTGCCAGCAGTCCCCAGGGTGTCATGAACACTGAAGCTTTCTTT	CASSPQGVMNTEAFF
12	-	TRBV30	TRBJ1-2	-	TGTGCCTGGAGTGTACTGAGCTATGGCTACACCTTC	CAWSVLSYGYTF
13	-	TRBV19	TRBJ2-2	-	TGTGCCAGTAGTATGAGGGGCACCGGGGAGCTGTTTTTT	CASSMRGTGELFF
16	-	TRBV4-3	TRBJ2-3	TRBD1	TGCGCCAGCAGCCAGGAGTACAGGGGGAGCACAGATACGCAGTATTTT	CASSQEYRGSTDTQYF
13	-	TRBV2	TRBJ1-6	-	TGTGCCAGCAATCAGATATATAATTCACCCCTCCACTTT	CASNQIYNSPLHF
12	-	TRBV7-2	TRBJ2-7	-	TGTGCCAGCAGCCGTTCCGCCTACGAGCAGTACTTC	CASSRSAYEQYF
13	-	TRBV29-1	TRBJ2-3	-	TGCAGCGTTGAAGGAGCTCGGACAGATACGCAGTATTTT	CSVEGARTDTQYF
13	-	TRBV15	TRBJ2-7	-	TGTGCCACCAGCTGGACAGAGTCCTACGAGCAGTACTTC	CATSWTESYEQYF
13	once	TRBV5-6	TRBJ1-4	-	TGTGCCAGCAGCTTGGGGATGGCTGAAAAACTGTTTTTT	CASSLGMAEKLFF
15	-	TRBV7-9	TRBJ2-5	TRBD1	TGTGCCAGCAGCTCCGGGACAGGGGGTAAAGAGACCCAGTACTTC	CASSSGTGGKETQYF
15	-	TRBV5-1	TRBJ1-6	-	TGCGCCAGCAGCTGGCAAGGGGAAACCAATTCACCCCTCCACTTT	CASSWQGETNSPLHF
13	-	TRBV4-3	TRBJ1-3	-	TGCGCCAGCAGCCAAGATAAGGGAAACACCATATATTTT	CASSQDKGNTIYF
14	-	TRBV7-9	TRBJ2-5	-	TGTGCCAGCAGCTTAGGGGAGTACCAAGAGACCCAGTACTTC	CASSLGEYQETQYF
16	-	TRBV27	TRBJ2-1	-	TGTGCCAGCACCTTCCGGTGGGGGGGCACCTACAATGAGCAGTTCTTC	CASTFRWGGTYNEQFF
15	-	TRBV4-1	TRBJ1-5	TRBD1	TGCGCCAGCAGCCAAGAAGTTACAGGGGATCAGCCCCAGCATTTT	CASSQEVTGDQPQHF
16	-	TRBV7-2	TRBJ2-3	TRBD2	TGTGCCAGCAGCTTTCAGGGACTAGCGGAGCGGGGTACGCAGTATTTT	CASSFQGLAERGTQYF
13	-	TRBV7-9	TRBJ2-7	-	TGTGCCAGCACCGAGAGTTTGGGGAGCGAGCAGTACTTC	CASTESLGSEQYF
14	-	TRBV7-2	TRBJ2-7	-	TGTGCCAGCAGCTTAGACAGGACCCGCTACGAGCAGTACTTC	CASSLDRTRYEQYF
15	-	TRBV25-1	TRBJ1-2	-	TGTGCCAGCAGTGAAGACCGTGGGTCGGGCTATGGCTACACCTTC	CASSEDRGSGYGYTF
14	-	TRBV27	TRBJ1-5	-	TGTGCCAGCAGTTTATCCGAACAACGTCAGCCCCAGCATTTT	CASSLSEQRQPQHF
15	-	TRBV5-1	TRBJ1-1	-	TGCGCCAGCAGCGCCGACACCGTCATGAACACTGAAGCTTTCTTT	CASSADTVMNTEAFF
14	-	TRBV5-1	TRBJ1-2	TRBD1	TGCGCCAGCAGCTTTGCTCGACAGGGAGATGGCTACACCTTC	CASSFARQGDGYTF
14	-	TRBV6-4	TRBJ2-6	-	TGTGCCAGCAGTGCCACTCCTGGGGCCAACGTCCTGACTTTC	CASSATPGANVLTF
13	-	TRBV28	TRBJ1-2	TRBD1	TGTGCCAGCAGTTTCAACAGGGGTTATGGCTACACCTTC	CASSFNRGYGYTF
16	-	TRBV7-2	TRBJ1-6	-	TGTGCCAGCAGCTTAGTTGGGGGGCTATACAATTCACCCCTCCACTTT	CASSLVGGLYNSPLHF
14	-	TRBV19	TRBJ1-5	-	TGTGCCAGTAGTATAGAAGGAGCGAATCAGCCCCAGCATTTT	CASSIEGANQPQHF
15	-	TRBV7-2	TRBJ1-5	TRBD1	TGTGCCAGCAGCCCTGGACAGGGAAACAATCAGCCCCAGCATTTT	CASSPGQGNNQPQHF
16	-	TRBV2	TRBJ2-4	-	TGTGCCAGCAGCCGGGGACAACTCCTAGCCAAAAACATTCAGTACTTC	CASSRGQLLAKNIQYF
14	-	TRBV11-2	TRBJ2-5	-	TGTGCCAGCAGCCTTAGCGGATCAAGGGAGACCCAGTACTTC	CASSLSGSRETQYF
15	-	TRBV2	TRBJ2-2	-	TGTGCCAGCAGTGTGGTGGGGGAGAACACCGGGGAGCTGTTTTTT	CASSVVGENTGELFF
13	-	TRBV29-1	TRBJ2-7	-	TGCAGTACCAATGGGGACGGATCCTACGAGCAGTACTTC	CSTNGDGSYEQYF
14	-	TRBV6-5	TRBJ1-5	-	TGTGCCAGCAGTTACAGCTCCGACGGTTCGCCCCAGCATTTT	CASSYSSDGSPQHF
16	-	TRBV4-2	TRBJ2-1	TRBD2	TGTGCCAGCAGCCATTCACTAGCGGGGGGGTACAATGAGCAGTTCTTC	CASSHSLAGGYNEQFF
15	-	TRBV5-6	TRBJ2-3	-	TGTGCCAGCAGCCCCCCCCCGCAGGGTATAGATACGCAGTATTTT	CASSPPPQGIDTQYF
16	-	TRBV5-1	TRBJ2-7	TRBD2	TGCGCCAGCAGCCCAGGGACTAGCGGGGGGGTATACGAGCAGTACTTC	CASSPGTSGGVYEQYF
12	-	TRBV10-3	TRBJ1-2	-	TGTGCCACCCGGTCCCAAAACTATGGCTACACCTTC	CATRSQNYGYTF
14	-	TRBV6-6	TRBJ1-1	-	TGTGCCAGCAGGGGGCGGGTGTCGGACACTGAAGCTTTCTTT	CASRGRVSDTEAFF
16	-	TRBV27	TRBJ1-2	-	TGTGCCAGCAGTACAATCCCCCCGACACTACTCTATGGCTACACCTTC	CASSTIPPTLLYGYTF
15	-	TRBV19	TRBJ2-1	TRBD2	TGTGCCAGTAGTCAGGGACTAGCGGGGTACAATGAGCAGTTCTTC	CASSQGLAGYNEQFF
13	-	TRBV7-9	TRBJ1-1	-	TGTGCCAGCAGCCGCCCGTTGAACACTGAAGCTTTCTTT	CASSRPLNTEAFF
14	few	TRBV4-2	TRBJ1-6	-	TGTGCCAGCAGCCAAGACTCTTATAATTCACCCCTCCACTTT	CASSQDSYNSPLHF
15	once	TRBV28	TRBJ1-6	-	TGTGCCAGCAGTTTACCTAGCTCCTATAATTCACCCCTCCACTTT	CASSLPSSYNSPLHF
16	-	TRBV18	TRBJ1-2	TRBD1	TGTGCCAGCTCACCCGAAGGACAGGGAGGGGGCTATGGCTACACCTTC	CASSPEGQGGGYGYTF
14	-	TRBV15	TRBJ2-4	TRBD1	TGTGCCACCAGAAAAACAGGGGGCGCATACATTCAGTACTTC	CATRKTGGAYIQYF
14	-	TRBV28	TRBJ1-5	-	TGTGCCAGCAGTTTGTCGGGGGTCATTCAGCCCCAGCATTTT	CASSLSGVIQPQHF
17	-	TRBV4-1	TRBJ1-6	TRBD1	TGCGCCAGCAGCCCTGGAAAGGGGACAGGGGTCAGGTCACCCCTCCACTTT	CASSPGKGTGVRSPLHF
14	once	TRBV29-1	TRBJ2-7	TRBD2	TGCAGCGTTGTAATGTCTAGCGGGATCTACGAGCAGTACTTC	CSVVMSSGIYEQYF
13	-	TRBV28	TRBJ2-5	-	TGTGCCAGCAGTTTACCGGGGCAAGAGACCCAGTACTTC	CASSLPGQETQYF
14	-	TRBV7-6	TRBJ2-5	-	TGTGCCAGCAGCCAATACTCCCTCCAAGAGACCCAGTACTTC	CASSQYSLQETQYF
14	once	TRBV11-2	TRBJ1-5	TRBD1	TGTGCCAGCAGCCCGGGACAGGGCAATCAGCCCCAGCATTTT	CASSPGQGNQPQHF
14	few	TRBV6-6	TRBJ2-2	-	TGTGCCAGCAAGAGGACAGCGAACACCGGGGAGCTGTTTTTT	CASKRTANTGELFF
15	-	TRBV7-2	TRBJ1-5	-	TGTGCCAGCAGCTTAGAGGGGTCTGTCAATCAGCCCCAGCATTTT	CASSLEGSVNQPQHF
14	-	TRBV5-4	TRBJ2-5	TRBD2	TGTGCCAGCAGCCCGGGACTAGCATCAGAGACCCAGTACTTC	CASSPGLASETQYF
12	-	TRBV6-5	TRBJ1-1	TRBD1	TGTGCCACCACAGGGGGTGGCACTGAAGCTTTCTTT	CATTGGGTEAFF
15	-	TRBV30	TRBJ2-2	-	TGTGCCTGGAGTCGGCTAACTCAGAGCACCGGGGAGCTGTTTTTT	CAWSRLTQSTGELFF
14	-	TRBV7-2	TRBJ2-2	-	TGTGCCAGCACCCAGGGCACGAACACCGGGGAGCTGTTTTTT	CASTQGTNTGELFF
13	-	TRBV19	TRBJ2-7	-	TGTGCCAGTAGTAGTCAGAATTCCTACGAGCAGTACTTC	CASSSQNSYEQYF
15	-	TRBV30	TRBJ1-5	-	TGTGCCTGGAGATTAGGTGGGTTTGGTAGTCAGCCCCAGCATTTT	CAWRLGGFGSQPQHF